This T cell receptor beta chain was sequenced during a study of T cell responses to AZD1222 COVID-19 vaccine. Overall study findings and caveats: Compared with day 0, the breadth and depth of the Spike-specific TCR repertoire rose significantly after two doses of AZD1222.

Data came from immunoSEQ multiplex PCR; TCRdb stores just in-frame clones and leaves some out. Of 150,000 or so clones in the sample, around nine tenths are singletons; the top ten hold about 1.5%. On this clone: No antigen is known for it.

The material sequenced was peripheral blood, taken on day 0 of AZD1222 vaccination. This clonotype was obtained from an adult in good health.

CDR3 residues: CASSLEPTGANVLTF. The CDR3 region has the DNA TGTGCCAGCAGCTTAGAGCCCACTGGGGCCAACGTCCTGACTTTC. The genes are TRBV11-3 and TRBJ2-6; D unclear. The germline V and J ends were trimmed by 0 bases and 2 bases, with 5 bases remaining between them. This CDR3 contains 15 residues. Germline loops: CDR1 SGHNT, CDR2 YENEEA.